The rows below give T cell receptor beta chains drawn from one sample of a study of T cells in Graves' hyperthyroidism and ophthalmopathy. TCRdb itself ran the multiplex PCR reads through MiXCR, one entry per CDR3 protein. Here the sample spans 500,000 to 600,000 distinct CDR3 sequences, approximately 48% being singletons. What was sequenced was peripheral blood or thyroid tissue (not recorded which). The receptors come from an adult woman with Graves' disease, either hyperthyroidism or ophthalmopathy (not recorded which). Both conserved end residues are part of each CDR3. Fields, in order: clone size, D gene, V gene, J gene, CDR3 DNA, CDR3 protein. D genes are given only for firm matches. Where a row states a size, it is once, few, many or the class of an expanded clone; other rows omit it.

clone size: many
D gene: TRBD1
V gene: TRBV7-3
J gene: TRBJ2-2
CDR3 DNA: TGTGCCAGCAGTTATCCGGGACAGGGGACCGGGGAGCTGTTTTTT
CDR3 protein: CASSYPGQGTGELFF

clone size: NA
D gene: NA
V gene: TRBV10-3
J gene: TRBJ2-5
CDR3 DNA: TGTGCCATCAGGGGGGACAACCAAGAGACCCAGTACTTC
CDR3 protein: CAIRGDNQETQYF

clone size: NA
D gene: NA
V gene: TRBV10-3
J gene: TRBJ2-5
CDR3 DNA: TGTGCCATCAGTGAGAACAGGGTGGAGACCCAGTACTTC
CDR3 protein: CAISENRVETQYF

clone size: NA
D gene: NA
V gene: TRBV2
J gene: TRBJ2-5
CDR3 DNA: TGTGCCAGCTTACTCGGACAAGAGACCCAGTACTTC
CDR3 protein: CASLLGQETQYF

clone size: once
D gene: TRBD2
V gene: TRBV9
J gene: TRBJ2-2
CDR3 DNA: TGTGCCAGCAGCGTAGGGACGGGCGGGAGCTTCATCGGGGAGCTGTTTTTT
CDR3 protein: CASSVGTGGSFIGELFF

clone size: NA
D gene: NA
V gene: TRBV7-8
J gene: TRBJ1-2
CDR3 DNA: TGTGCCAGCAGCTTTAGCCCAGCCATTAACTATGGCTACACCTTC
CDR3 protein: CASSFSPAINYGYTF

clone size: NA
D gene: NA
V gene: TRBV7-8
J gene: TRBJ2-7
CDR3 DNA: TGTGCCAGCAGCTCACCCGATACAGGGAAGCAGTACTTC
CDR3 protein: CASSSPDTGKQYF

clone size: NA
D gene: TRBD1
V gene: TRBV12-3/TRBV12-4
J gene: TRBJ1-1
CDR3 DNA: TGTGCCAGCAGTCCCGGGACAGGGGGTGGTTGGGCTTTCTTT
CDR3 protein: CASSPGTGGGWAFF

clone size: NA
D gene: NA
V gene: TRBV29-1
J gene: TRBJ2-7
CDR3 DNA: TGCAGCGTTGATTGGGCCACAGGAAACTCCTACGAGCAGTACTTC
CDR3 protein: CSVDWATGNSYEQYF

clone size: NA
D gene: NA
V gene: TRBV7-6
J gene: TRBJ2-7
CDR3 DNA: TGTGCCAGCAGCTTGCGTAGGGACCACGAGCAGTACTTC
CDR3 protein: CASSLRRDHEQYF

clone size: many
D gene: TRBD1
V gene: TRBV5-5
J gene: TRBJ2-7
CDR3 DNA: TGTGCCAGCAGCGGATACGTGACAGGGTCAGGCGAGCAGTACTTC
CDR3 protein: CASSGYVTGSGEQYF

clone size: NA
D gene: TRBD1
V gene: TRBV9
J gene: TRBJ1-6
CDR3 DNA: TGTGCCAGCAGCGGACAGGGATATTCACCCCTCCACTTT
CDR3 protein: CASSGQGYSPLHF

clone size: NA
D gene: TRBD1
V gene: TRBV2
J gene: TRBJ2-5
CDR3 DNA: TGTGCCAGCTCGGGACAGGGGGCTATGGAGACCCAGTACTTC
CDR3 protein: CASSGQGAMETQYF

clone size: few
D gene: NA
V gene: TRBV7-8
J gene: TRBJ1-1
CDR3 DNA: TGTGCCAGCAGCCCGACGGTCTCGGGCACTGAAGCTTTCTTT
CDR3 protein: CASSPTVSGTEAFF

clone size: NA
D gene: TRBD2
V gene: TRBV20-1
J gene: TRBJ2-7
CDR3 DNA: TGCAGTGCCGATAAGACCGGGACTACCTTCTCCTACGAGCAGTACTTC
CDR3 protein: CSADKTGTTFSYEQYF

clone size: many
D gene: NA
V gene: TRBV20-1
J gene: TRBJ2-2
CDR3 DNA: TGCAGTGCTAGAGATTCGGGGGGGGACAGGGCCGAGGAGCTGTTTTTT
CDR3 protein: CSARDSGGDRAEELFF

clone size: NA
D gene: NA
V gene: TRBV10-2
J gene: TRBJ2-7
CDR3 DNA: TGCGCCAGCAGTGATCCGAGGGAAAGCGAGCAGTACTTC
CDR3 protein: CASSDPRESEQYF

clone size: once
D gene: TRBD1
V gene: TRBV9
J gene: TRBJ1-1
CDR3 DNA: TGTGCTAGAGAGGGGCAGGGGGTTCGGGCTTTCTTT
CDR3 protein: CAREGQGVRAFF

clone size: NA
D gene: NA
V gene: TRBV19
J gene: TRBJ1-5
CDR3 DNA: TGTGCCAGTAGTGCACATAGCAATCAGCCCCAGCATTTT
CDR3 protein: CASSAHSNQPQHF

clone size: few
D gene: TRBD2
V gene: TRBV5-4
J gene: TRBJ2-7
CDR3 DNA: TGTGCCAGCAGCTTGGATCCGACTAGCGGGAGTAGGTACGAGCAGTACTTC
CDR3 protein: CASSLDPTSGSRYEQYF

clone size: NA
D gene: TRBD2
V gene: TRBV7-9
J gene: TRBJ2-2
CDR3 DNA: TGTGCCAGCAGCTTTCCCGGGACTAAGAACACCGGGGAGCTGTTTTTT
CDR3 protein: CASSFPGTKNTGELFF

clone size: NA
D gene: NA
V gene: TRBV29-1
J gene: TRBJ2-2
CDR3 DNA: TGCAGCGGTGGGTCGGTCGGCGGGGAGCTGTTTTTT
CDR3 protein: CSGGSVGGELFF

clone size: NA
D gene: TRBD1
V gene: TRBV10-2
J gene: TRBJ1-1
CDR3 DNA: TGCGCCAGCAGTGAGGTGGACAGGGGGGTTGAAGCTTTCTTT
CDR3 protein: CASSEVDRGVEAFF

clone size: NA
D gene: NA
V gene: TRBV20-1
J gene: TRBJ1-2
CDR3 DNA: TGCAGTGCTAGAGATATAGGCAGGGTGAGCTATGGCTACACCTTC
CDR3 protein: CSARDIGRVSYGYTF

clone size: many
D gene: NA
V gene: TRBV20-1
J gene: TRBJ1-1
CDR3 DNA: TGCAGTGCCCGACTGGGGGGCGCGGGAACTGAAGCTTTCTTT
CDR3 protein: CSARLGGAGTEAFF

clone size: NA
D gene: NA
V gene: TRBV19
J gene: TRBJ1-5
CDR3 DNA: TGTGCCAGTAGTATGTACGGGGCCAAGAGAGAGACCCAGCATTTT
CDR3 protein: CASSMYGAKRETQHF

clone size: NA
D gene: TRBD2
V gene: TRBV7-2
J gene: TRBJ2-5
CDR3 DNA: TGTGCCAGCAGCTCAATGGGACTAGCGGGAGGGCGGGAGACCCAGTACTTC
CDR3 protein: CASSSMGLAGGRETQYF

clone size: NA
D gene: NA
V gene: TRBV29-1
J gene: TRBJ2-5
CDR3 DNA: TGCAGTTTAAGGCGTATCCAAGAGACCCAGTACTTC
CDR3 protein: CSLRRIQETQYF

clone size: few
D gene: NA
V gene: TRBV10-3
J gene: TRBJ2-4
CDR3 DNA: TGTGCCATCAGTGATCTGGGGGCGGACATTCAGTACTTC
CDR3 protein: CAISDLGADIQYF

clone size: NA
D gene: NA
V gene: TRBV5-4
J gene: TRBJ1-1
CDR3 DNA: TGTGCCAGCAGCTTGTACAGGGTGGACGCTGAAGCTTTCTTT
CDR3 protein: CASSLYRVDAEAFF

clone size: few
D gene: TRBD1
V gene: TRBV10-3
J gene: TRBJ1-2
CDR3 DNA: TGTGCCATCAGTGAGTCGCTGGGACAGGGGGCCGATGGCTACACCTTC
CDR3 protein: CAISESLGQGADGYTF

clone size: NA
D gene: NA
V gene: TRBV20-1
J gene: TRBJ1-5
CDR3 DNA: TGCAGTGCTACCCTTCCCAATAATCAGCCCCAGCATTTT
CDR3 protein: CSATLPNNQPQHF

clone size: NA
D gene: NA
V gene: TRBV9
J gene: TRBJ2-1
CDR3 DNA: TGTGCCAGCAGCGGGGGGAGGCAGGTGTACAATGAGCAGTTCTTC
CDR3 protein: CASSGGRQVYNEQFF

clone size: NA
D gene: NA
V gene: TRBV7-2
J gene: TRBJ1-6
CDR3 DNA: TGCGCCAGCAGCCAAGATTCCCAGTACTCCTATAATTCACCCCTCCACTTT
CDR3 protein: CASSQDSQYSYNSPLHF

clone size: NA
D gene: NA
V gene: TRBV10-2
J gene: TRBJ2-7
CDR3 DNA: TGCGCCAGCAGACCGAGGACAGTGTACGAGCAGTACTTC
CDR3 protein: CASRPRTVYEQYF

clone size: many
D gene: NA
V gene: TRBV5-1
J gene: TRBJ2-7
CDR3 DNA: TGCGCCAGCAGCTTGGGTCAGGGGGGGTCCTACGAGCAGTACTTC
CDR3 protein: CASSLGQGGSYEQYF

clone size: many
D gene: NA
V gene: TRBV7-9
J gene: TRBJ1-3
CDR3 DNA: TGTGCCAGCAGCTGGGGTGCAGGGGCTGGAAACACCATATATTTT
CDR3 protein: CASSWGAGAGNTIYF

clone size: NA
D gene: NA
V gene: TRBV2
J gene: TRBJ2-7
CDR3 DNA: TGTGCCAGCAGTAAGGACAGCGTGAACGAGCAGTACTTC
CDR3 protein: CASSKDSVNEQYF

clone size: many
D gene: NA
V gene: TRBV7-2
J gene: TRBJ2-7
CDR3 DNA: TGTGCCAGCAGCAGTCGTGTTGGGTCCGCCTCCTACGAGCAGTACTTC
CDR3 protein: CASSSRVGSASYEQYF

clone size: few
D gene: NA
V gene: TRBV28
J gene: TRBJ1-1
CDR3 DNA: TGTGCCAGCAGTTTTCCTCTGGCCGCTGAAGCTTTCTTT
CDR3 protein: CASSFPLAAEAFF

clone size: many
D gene: TRBD2
V gene: TRBV20-1
J gene: TRBJ2-7
CDR3 DNA: TGCAGTGCCCGTCAAGCGGGAGGACCTTACGAGCAGTACTTC
CDR3 protein: CSARQAGGPYEQYF

clone size: few
D gene: NA
V gene: TRBV20-1
J gene: TRBJ1-5
CDR3 DNA: TGCAGTGCTAGCACCTCGAGGCCCCAGCATTTT
CDR3 protein: CSASTSRPQHF

clone size: many
D gene: TRBD1
V gene: TRBV20-1
J gene: TRBJ1-3
CDR3 DNA: TGCAGTGCTTTGTCCCGCCGGACAGGGCCTGGAAACACCATATATTTT
CDR3 protein: CSALSRRTGPGNTIYF

clone size: many
D gene: NA
V gene: TRBV20-1
J gene: TRBJ1-3
CDR3 DNA: TGCAGTGCTAGAGATCTTTCGGGTCACAACTCTGGAAACACCATATATTTT
CDR3 protein: CSARDLSGHNSGNTIYF

clone size: once
D gene: TRBD2
V gene: TRBV29-1
J gene: TRBJ2-5
CDR3 DNA: TGCAGCACCCGACGGGGGGTCGGCGACTTACAAGAGACCCAGTACTTC
CDR3 protein: CSTRRGVGDLQETQYF

clone size: NA
D gene: TRBD1
V gene: TRBV2
J gene: TRBJ1-1
CDR3 DNA: TGTGCCAGCAGGACGAGGGACAGGGGCTCCACTGAAGCTTTCTTT
CDR3 protein: CASRTRDRGSTEAFF

clone size: NA
D gene: TRBD1
V gene: TRBV29-1
J gene: TRBJ1-1
CDR3 DNA: TGCAGCGTGGAACCACAGGGGTTTTTGTCAGCTTTCTTT
CDR3 protein: CSVEPQGFLSAFF

clone size: few
D gene: TRBD1
V gene: TRBV29-1
J gene: TRBJ1-1
CDR3 DNA: TGCAGCTCCGGGACAGCCGTAGGAGAAGCTTTCTTT
CDR3 protein: CSSGTAVGEAFF

clone size: many
D gene: NA
V gene: TRBV19
J gene: TRBJ1-5
CDR3 DNA: TGTGCCAGTAGTATTCAGGGGCGCTTAACAAATCAGCCCCAGCATTTT
CDR3 protein: CASSIQGRLTNQPQHF

clone size: NA
D gene: NA
V gene: TRBV7-9
J gene: TRBJ1-4
CDR3 DNA: TGTGCCAGCAGCGGAGGGGGTAGTAAACTGTTTTTT
CDR3 protein: CASSGGGSKLFF

clone size: NA
D gene: NA
V gene: TRBV10-3
J gene: TRBJ2-6
CDR3 DNA: TGTGCCATGGGCGCAAGGAACTCTGGGGCCAACGTCCTGACTTTC
CDR3 protein: CAMGARNSGANVLTF

clone size: NA
D gene: NA
V gene: TRBV5-5
J gene: TRBJ1-1
CDR3 DNA: TGTGCCAGCAGCGCGGACGAGTACACTGAAGCTTTCTTT
CDR3 protein: CASSADEYTEAFF

clone size: NA
D gene: NA
V gene: TRBV11-1
J gene: TRBJ2-3
CDR3 DNA: TGTGCCAGCAGCTTATTGGTGTGGGAGGGCACAGATACGCAGTATTTT
CDR3 protein: CASSLLVWEGTDTQYF

clone size: NA
D gene: TRBD1
V gene: TRBV20-1
J gene: TRBJ1-2
CDR3 DNA: TGCAGTGCTGAAACCGGGACAGGGGGATATGGCTACACCTTC
CDR3 protein: CSAETGTGGYGYTF

clone size: NA
D gene: NA
V gene: TRBV19
J gene: TRBJ2-7
CDR3 DNA: TGTGCCAGTAGTATAGACGACAGGTTTCGTGGGGACGAGCAGTACTTC
CDR3 protein: CASSIDDRFRGDEQYF

clone size: NA
D gene: NA
V gene: TRBV20-1
J gene: TRBJ1-4
CDR3 DNA: TGCAGTGCTAGAGGGGAGAATGAAAAACTGTTTTTT
CDR3 protein: CSARGENEKLFF

clone size: NA
D gene: NA
V gene: TRBV20-1
J gene: TRBJ1-4
CDR3 DNA: TGCAGTGCAGTGGTCCCCGGAGGTGAAAAACTGTTTTTT
CDR3 protein: CSAVVPGGEKLFF

clone size: NA
D gene: NA
V gene: TRBV7-3
J gene: TRBJ1-2
CDR3 DNA: TGTGCCAGCAGCTTAGAGGGCTCGGCCTATGGCTACACCTTC
CDR3 protein: CASSLEGSAYGYTF

clone size: NA
D gene: NA
V gene: TRBV7-9
J gene: TRBJ2-7
CDR3 DNA: TGTGCCAGCAGCCTTCGACAGTGGTCTTCCTACGAGCAGTACTTC
CDR3 protein: CASSLRQWSSYEQYF

clone size: NA
D gene: TRBD1
V gene: TRBV28
J gene: TRBJ1-4
CDR3 DNA: TGTGCCAGCAAGAGGACAGGCTTTGAAAAACTGTTTTTT
CDR3 protein: CASKRTGFEKLFF